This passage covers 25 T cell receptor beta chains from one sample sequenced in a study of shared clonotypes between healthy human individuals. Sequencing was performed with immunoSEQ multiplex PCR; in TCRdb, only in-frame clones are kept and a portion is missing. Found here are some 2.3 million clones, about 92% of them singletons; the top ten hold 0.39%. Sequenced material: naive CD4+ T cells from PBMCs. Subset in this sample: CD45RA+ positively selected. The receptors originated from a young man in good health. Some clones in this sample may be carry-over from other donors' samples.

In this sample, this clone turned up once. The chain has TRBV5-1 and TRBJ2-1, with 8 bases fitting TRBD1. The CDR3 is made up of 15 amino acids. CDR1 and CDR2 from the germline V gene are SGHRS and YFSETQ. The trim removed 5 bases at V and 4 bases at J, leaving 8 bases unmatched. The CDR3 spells CASRGTGLGYNEQFF. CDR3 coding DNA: TGCGCCAGCAGAGGGACAGGCCTTGGGTACAATGAGCAGTTCTTC.

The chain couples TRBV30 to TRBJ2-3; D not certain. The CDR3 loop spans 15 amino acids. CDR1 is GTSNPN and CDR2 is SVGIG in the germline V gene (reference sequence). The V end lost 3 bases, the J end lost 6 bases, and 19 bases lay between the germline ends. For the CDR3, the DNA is TGTGCCTGGAGAGATCGAAGTCCTCGCGACGATACGCAGTATTTT. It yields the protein CAWRDRSPRDDTQYF.

DNA of the CDR3: TGTGCCAGCAGCTTAGGACTAGCGGGAGGTGCCTACGAGCAGTACTTC. Its protein product is CASSLGLAGGAYEQYF. The J gene is TRBJ2-7, the V gene TRBV7-6; 13 bases match TRBD2. The V gene's germline CDR1 is SGHVS and CDR2 FNYEAQ. The CDR3 extends over 16 amino acids. Trimming took 1 base from V and 2 from J; bases not matched to a gene: 2. Based on the CDR3 plus reference TRBV7-6 and TRBJ2-7, the full variable domain is GAGVSQSPRYKVTKRGQDVALRCDPISGHVSLYWYRQALGQGPEFLTYFNYEAQQDKSGLPNDRFSAERPEGSISTLTIQRTEQRDSAMYRCASSLGLAGGAYEQYFGPGTRLTVT.

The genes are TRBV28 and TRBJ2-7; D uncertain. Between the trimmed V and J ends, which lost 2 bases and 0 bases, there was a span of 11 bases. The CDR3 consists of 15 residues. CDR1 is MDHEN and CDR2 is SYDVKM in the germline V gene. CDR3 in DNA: TGTGCCAGCAGTTTAGGTATGCACCCCTCCTACGAGCAGTACTTC. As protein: CASSLGMHPSYEQYF.

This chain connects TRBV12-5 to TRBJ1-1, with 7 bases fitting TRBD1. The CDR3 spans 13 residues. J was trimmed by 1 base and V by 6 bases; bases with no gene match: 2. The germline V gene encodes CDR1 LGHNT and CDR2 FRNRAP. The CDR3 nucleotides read TGTGCTAGTGGGGGACAGTCGAACACTGAAGCTTTCTTT. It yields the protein CASGGQSNTEAFF.

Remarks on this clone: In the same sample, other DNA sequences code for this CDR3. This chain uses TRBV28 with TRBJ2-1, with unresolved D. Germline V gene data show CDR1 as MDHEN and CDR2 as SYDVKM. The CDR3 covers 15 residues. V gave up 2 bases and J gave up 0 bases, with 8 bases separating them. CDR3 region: CASSLRPSSYNEQFF. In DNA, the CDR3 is TGTGCCAGCAGTTTACGACCTAGCTCCTACAATGAGCAGTTCTTC.

CDR3 bases: TGCGCCAGCAGCTCGATAGCGGGAGGACACAATGAGCAGTTCTTC. Translating it yields CASSSIAGGHNEQFF. This chain uses TRBV5-1 with TRBJ2-1; 10 positions match TRBD2. Trimming cost V 3 bases and J 5 bases; bases outside gene matches: 5. This CDR3 has 15 amino acids. CDR1 is SGHRS and CDR2 is YFSETQ in the germline V gene. Full variable domain (rest looked up from reference TRBV5-1 and TRBJ2-1): KAGVTQTPRYLIKTRGQQVTLSCSPISGHRSVSWYQQTPGQGLQFLFEYFSETQRNKGNFPGRFSGRQFSNSRSEMNVSTLELGDSALYLCASSSIAGGHNEQFFGPGTRLTVL.

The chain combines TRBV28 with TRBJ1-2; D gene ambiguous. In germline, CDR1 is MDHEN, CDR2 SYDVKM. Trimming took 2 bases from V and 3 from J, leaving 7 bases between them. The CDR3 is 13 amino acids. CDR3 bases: TGTGCCAGCAGTTTAACAGACTACTATGGCTACACCTTC. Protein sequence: CASSLTDYYGYTF.

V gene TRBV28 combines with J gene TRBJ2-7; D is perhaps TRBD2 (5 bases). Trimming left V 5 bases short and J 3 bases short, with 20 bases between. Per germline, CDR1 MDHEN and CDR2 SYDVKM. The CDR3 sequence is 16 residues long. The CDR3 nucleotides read TGTGCCAGCAGTCCCCGTTTACGGGGTAGATACTACGAGCAGTACTTC. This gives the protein CASSPRLRGRYYEQYF.

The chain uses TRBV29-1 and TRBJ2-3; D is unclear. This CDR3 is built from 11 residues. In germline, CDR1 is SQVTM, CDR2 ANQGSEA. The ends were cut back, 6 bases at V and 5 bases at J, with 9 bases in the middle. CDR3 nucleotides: TGCAGCGTACTGGGGTTAGATACGCAGTATTTT. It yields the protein CSVLGLDTQYF.

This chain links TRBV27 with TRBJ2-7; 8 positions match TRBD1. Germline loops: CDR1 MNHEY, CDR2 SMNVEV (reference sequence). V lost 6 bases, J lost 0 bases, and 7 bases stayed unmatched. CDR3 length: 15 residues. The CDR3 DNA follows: TGTGCCAGCAGGCTCAGGGGGCCTAGCTCCTACGAGCAGTACTTC. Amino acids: CASRLRGPSSYEQYF.

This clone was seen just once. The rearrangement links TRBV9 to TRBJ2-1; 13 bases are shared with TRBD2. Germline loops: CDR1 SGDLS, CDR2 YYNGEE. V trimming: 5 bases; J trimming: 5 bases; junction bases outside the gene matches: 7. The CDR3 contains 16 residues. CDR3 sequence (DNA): TGTGCCAGCAGAGCTCCCGGGACTAGCGGGGACAATGAGCAGTTCTTC. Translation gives CASRAPGTSGDNEQFF.

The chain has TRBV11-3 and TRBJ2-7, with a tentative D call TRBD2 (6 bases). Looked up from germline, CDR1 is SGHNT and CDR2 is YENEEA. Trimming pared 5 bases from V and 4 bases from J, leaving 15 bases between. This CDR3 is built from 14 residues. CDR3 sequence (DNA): TGTGCCAGCAGCCTCGGGGGAGCGGCTTACGAGCAGTACTTC. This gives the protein CASSLGGAAYEQYF. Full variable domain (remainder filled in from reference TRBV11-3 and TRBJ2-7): EAGVVQSPRYKIIEKKQPVAFWCNPISGHNTLYWYLQNLGQGPELLIRYENEEAVDDSQLPKDRFSAERLKGVDSTLKIQPAELGDSAVYLCASSLGGAAYEQYFGPGTRLTVT.

Written as DNA, the CDR3 is TGTGCCAGCAGTTACATGGGCCGGACTGAAGCTTTCTTT. Protein product: CASSYMGRTEAFF. The chain links TRBV6-5 to TRBJ1-1, with D uncertain. The CDR3 length is 13 residues. Germline loops: CDR1 MNHEY, CDR2 SVGAGI. V lost 2 bases and J 5 bases, leaving 9 bases between the germline ends.

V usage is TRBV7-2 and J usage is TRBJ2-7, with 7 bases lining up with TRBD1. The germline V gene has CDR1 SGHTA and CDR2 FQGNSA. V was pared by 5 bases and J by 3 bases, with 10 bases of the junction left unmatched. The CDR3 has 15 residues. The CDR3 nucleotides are TGTGCCAGCAGCCCGACAGGGCTCTCAGGCTACGAGCAGTACTTC. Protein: CASSPTGLSGYEQYF.

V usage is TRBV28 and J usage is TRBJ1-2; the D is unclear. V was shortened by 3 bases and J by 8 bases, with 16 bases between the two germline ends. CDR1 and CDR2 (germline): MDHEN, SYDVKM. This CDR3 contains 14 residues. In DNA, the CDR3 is TGTGCCAGCAGTTTTGGGCTTGGCGAGAGGGGCTACACCTTC. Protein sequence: CASSFGLGERGYTF.

The CDR3: CASSRPPWGGPPYEQYF. The CDR3 bases are TGTGCCAGCAGCCGGCCTCCATGGGGAGGGCCTCCCTACGAGCAGTACTTC. The chain joins TRBV5-8 to TRBJ2-7; 7 bases fit TRBD2. The CDR3 consists of 17 residues. J lost 2 bases, V lost 4 bases, and 15 bases had no gene match. Per germline, CDR1 SGHTS and CDR2 YDEGEE.

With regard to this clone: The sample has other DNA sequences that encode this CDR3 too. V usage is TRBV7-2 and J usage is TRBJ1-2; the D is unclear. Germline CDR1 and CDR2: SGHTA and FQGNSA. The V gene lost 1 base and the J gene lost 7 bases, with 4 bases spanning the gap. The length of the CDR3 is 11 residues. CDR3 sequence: CASSLVGGYTF. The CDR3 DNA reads TGTGCCAGCAGCTTAGTCGGTGGCTACACCTTC.

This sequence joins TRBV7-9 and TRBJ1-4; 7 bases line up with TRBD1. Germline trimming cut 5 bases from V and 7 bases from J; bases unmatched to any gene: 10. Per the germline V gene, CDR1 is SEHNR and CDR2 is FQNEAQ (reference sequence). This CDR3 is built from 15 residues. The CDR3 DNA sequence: TGTGCCAGCAGCGTACAGGGGAATCGGGGTGAAAAACTGTTTTTT. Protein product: CASSVQGNRGEKLFF.

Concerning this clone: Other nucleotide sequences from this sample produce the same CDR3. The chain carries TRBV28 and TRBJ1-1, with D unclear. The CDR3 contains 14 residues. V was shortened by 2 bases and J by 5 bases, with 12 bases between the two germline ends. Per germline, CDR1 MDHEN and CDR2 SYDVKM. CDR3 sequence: CASSLGSGGTEAFF. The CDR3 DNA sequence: TGTGCCAGCAGTTTAGGAAGCGGTGGGACTGAAGCTTTCTTT. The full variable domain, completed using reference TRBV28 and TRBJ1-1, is DVKVTQSSRYLVKRTGEKVFLECVQDMDHENMFWYRQDPGLGLRLIYFSYDVKMKEKGDIPEGYSVSREKKERFSLILESASTNQTSMYLCASSLGSGGTEAFFGQGTRLTVV.

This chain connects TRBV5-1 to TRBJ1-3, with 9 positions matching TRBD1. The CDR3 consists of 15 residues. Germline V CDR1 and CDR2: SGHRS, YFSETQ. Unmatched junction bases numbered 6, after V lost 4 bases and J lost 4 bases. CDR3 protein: CASSTWTGEGNTIYF. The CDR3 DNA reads TGCGCCAGCAGCACCTGGACAGGGGAGGGAAACACCATATATTTT.

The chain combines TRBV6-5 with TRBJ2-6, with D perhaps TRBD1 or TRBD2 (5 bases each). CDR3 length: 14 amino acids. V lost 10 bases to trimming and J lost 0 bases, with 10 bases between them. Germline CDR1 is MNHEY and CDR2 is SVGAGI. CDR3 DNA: TGTGCCAACCCGGGACGCTCTGGGGCCAACGTCCTGACTTTC. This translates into CANPGRSGANVLTF.

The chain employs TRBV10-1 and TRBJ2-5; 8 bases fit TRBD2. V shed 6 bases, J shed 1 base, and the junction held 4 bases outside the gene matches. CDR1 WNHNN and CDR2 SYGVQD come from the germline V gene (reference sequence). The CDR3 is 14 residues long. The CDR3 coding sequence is TGCGCCAGCAGCGTCGGGGGGGGCCAAGAGACCCAGTACTTC. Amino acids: CASSVGGGQETQYF.

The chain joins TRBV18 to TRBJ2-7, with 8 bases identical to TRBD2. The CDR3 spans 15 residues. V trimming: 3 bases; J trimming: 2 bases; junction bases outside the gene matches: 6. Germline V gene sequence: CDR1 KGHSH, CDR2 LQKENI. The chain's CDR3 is CASSPSGGLPYEQYF. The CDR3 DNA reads TGTGCCAGCTCACCCTCGGGGGGGTTGCCCTACGAGCAGTACTTC.

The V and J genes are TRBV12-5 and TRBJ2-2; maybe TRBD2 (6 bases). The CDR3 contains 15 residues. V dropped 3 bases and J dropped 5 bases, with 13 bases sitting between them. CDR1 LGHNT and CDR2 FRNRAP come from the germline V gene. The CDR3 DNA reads TGTGCTAGTGGTTTAGCCGGGAGAGGAACCGGGGAGCTGTTTTTT. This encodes CASGLAGRGTGELFF.